This TCR beta chain was profiled in a study of control samples from healthy donors and cancer patients. Libraries were prepared by immunoSEQ multiplex PCR; TCRdb keeps only in-frame clonotypes and omits some of them. The sample contains 60,000 to 75,000 clones, more than 70% of which appear only once. The specimen sequenced was PBMCs. This receptor was taken from a man aged 55 to 70 with colorectal cancer.

The CDR3 here is CASRRGGNSNQPQHF. CDR3 DNA sequence: TGTGCCAGCAGGCGGGGGGGCAATAGCAATCAGCCCCAGCATTTT. The chain uses TRBV2 and TRBJ1-5; D is possibly TRBD1 (6 bases). In germline, CDR1 is SNHLY, CDR2 FYNNEI. Trimming cost V 6 bases and J 0 bases, with 12 bases left between them. The CDR3 is 15 amino acids.